This T cell receptor (beta chain) comes out of a study of shared clonotypes between healthy human individuals. The repertoire was sequenced with immunoSEQ multiplex PCR; TCRdb's copy has only in-frame clones and lacks some. The sample has around 2.1 million clones, roughly 95% seen once. The CDR3 loop spans 16 amino acids. The V segment lost 5 bases and the J segment 1 base; nucleotides outside the gene matches: 8. CDR1 and CDR2 from the germline V gene are ENHRY and SYGVKD. The receptor comes from a man aged 18 to 30 in good health. Sequenced input: naive CD4+ T cells sorted from blood. The subset was: CD45RA+ positively selected. The chain links TRBV10-3 to TRBJ1-5; TRBD1 aligns across 7 bases. The CDR3 DNA follows: TGTGCCATCAGTAATTTGGGGGGACAGAGCAATCAGCCCCAGCATTTT. Its protein product is CAISNLGGQSNQPQHF.